The 2 T cell receptor beta chains presented below share a single source sample, sequenced in a study of CD8 T cells in ankylosing spondylitis. Using its own MiXCR run on the 5' RACE reads, TCRdb lists one record per CDR3 protein. The profile covers fewer than 400,000 distinct CDR3 sequences, with roughly 15% appearing a single time and 1.1% taken by the ten largest. Sequencing was carried out using blood, either unsorted or a sorted T cell fraction (not recorded which). Receptor source: a male donor with ankylosing spondylitis or in good health (not recorded which).

V usage is TRBV27 and J usage is TRBJ1-2, with TRBD1 as a possible D gene (5 bases). Deletions cut 5 bases from V and 7 bases from J, with 29 bases between. The CDR3 is made up of 18 amino acids. From germline, CDR1 is MNHEY and CDR2 SMNVEV (reference sequence). The DNA for the CDR3 is TGTGCCAGCAGTCTGGATGACCCCCTCGGGACGGGGTTTGGTGGCTACACCTTC. This encodes CASSLDDPLGTGFGGYTF.

This clonotype was counted a few times. J is TRBJ1-4 and V is TRBV20-1; D is undetermined. The CDR3 is 13 residues long. V gave up 3 bases and J gave up 4 bases, with 9 bases separating them. The germline gives CDR1 DFQATT, CDR2 SNEGSKA (reference sequence). For the CDR3, the DNA is TGCAGTGCTAGTGGTACAAGTAATGAAAAACTGTTTTTT. Its translation: CSASGTSNEKLFF.